The rows below give T cell receptor beta chains drawn from one sample of a study of OX40 agonist ivuxolimab in advanced cancers. Clones were sequenced by immunoSEQ multiplex PCR, and TCRdb holds only the in-frame ones, with some missing. Of roughly 46,000 clones listed, 75% to 85% are singletons. Source: CD4+ or CD8+ T cells sorted from blood, taken in a trial of the OX40 agonist ivuxolimab. The receptors derive from an adult with an advanced solid tumor such as melanoma, head and neck, liver or kidney cancer. The CDR3 runs from the conserved cysteine through the conserved F or W. The order of the fields is D gene, J gene, V gene, CDR3 protein. A D gene is named only where the DNA matches it firmly.

d_gene: -; j_gene: TRBJ1-5; v_gene: TRBV5-5; CDR3aa: CASSNRDNNQPQHF
d_gene: -; j_gene: TRBJ1-5; v_gene: TRBV19; CDR3aa: CASSILAGRGSQHF
d_gene: TRBD2; j_gene: TRBJ2-7; v_gene: TRBV4-3; CDR3aa: CASSQDLAGGPSYEQYF
d_gene: TRBD1; j_gene: TRBJ2-7; v_gene: TRBV19; CDR3aa: CASSIDLDRGLYEQYF
d_gene: -; j_gene: TRBJ1-3; v_gene: TRBV6-5; CDR3aa: CASSYGDSGNTIYF
d_gene: TRBD2; j_gene: TRBJ2-7; v_gene: TRBV4-1; CDR3aa: CASSPPRFARTSGLPSYEQYF
d_gene: -; j_gene: TRBJ2-7; v_gene: TRBV7-3; CDR3aa: CASSLIGLIYEQYF
d_gene: -; j_gene: TRBJ1-4; v_gene: TRBV6-1; CDR3aa: CASNDRLNEKLFF
d_gene: TRBD2; j_gene: TRBJ2-3; v_gene: TRBV5-1; CDR3aa: CASMLAGVDTQYF
d_gene: -; j_gene: TRBJ2-3; v_gene: TRBV1; CDR3aa: CTSSQESGNTDTQYF
d_gene: TRBD1; j_gene: TRBJ1-2; v_gene: TRBV19; CDR3aa: CASSPTGTGGVYGYTF
d_gene: -; j_gene: TRBJ2-7; v_gene: TRBV9; CDR3aa: CASSVDGRGYEQYF
d_gene: -; j_gene: TRBJ2-6; v_gene: TRBV30; CDR3aa: CASAGANVLTF
d_gene: -; j_gene: TRBJ1-2; v_gene: TRBV27; CDR3aa: CASSHRSLSGYTF
d_gene: -; j_gene: TRBJ2-7; v_gene: TRBV6-1; CDR3aa: CASAGTLADYEQYF
d_gene: -; j_gene: TRBJ2-7; v_gene: TRBV9; CDR3aa: CASRSTGPPSF
d_gene: -; j_gene: TRBJ1-1; v_gene: TRBV7-9; CDR3aa: CASSSPQRTENTEAFF
d_gene: TRBD1; j_gene: TRBJ1-2; v_gene: TRBV6-5; CDR3aa: CASSYGTGVKNYGYTF
d_gene: TRBD1; j_gene: TRBJ1-5; v_gene: TRBV2; CDR3aa: CASRHGQGLGPQHF
d_gene: -; j_gene: TRBJ2-1; v_gene: TRBV5-1; CDR3aa: CASSLGQVNEQFF
d_gene: -; j_gene: TRBJ2-3; v_gene: TRBV15; CDR3aa: CATSRNWGTDGPYTQYF
d_gene: -; j_gene: TRBJ2-7; v_gene: TRBV18; CDR3aa: CASSDGRNYEQYF
d_gene: TRBD2; j_gene: TRBJ2-1; v_gene: TRBV7-9; CDR3aa: CASSPGGLAGFEQFF
d_gene: -; j_gene: TRBJ2-7; v_gene: TRBV9; CDR3aa: CASSESPGSYEQYF
d_gene: TRBD2; j_gene: TRBJ2-1; v_gene: TRBV7-8; CDR3aa: CASSRGLAGLTIEQFF
d_gene: -; j_gene: TRBJ1-1; v_gene: TRBV6-6; CDR3aa: CASSPEGGSSTEAFF